A selection of T cell receptor beta chains follows, all from one sample in a study of molecular identifiers for immune sequencing clone quantification. TCRdb re-derived calls from the PCR reads in MiXCR, one entry per CDR3 protein. In the table there are some 10,000 distinct CDR3 sequences, around 23% of which are singletons. The sequenced sample was naive CD8+ T cells from blood, with Jurkat cell RNA spiked in. The receptor source for this set is a human donor in good health. Some libraries in this study had Jurkat cell RNA spiked in. Each CDR3 is given with its conserved first and last residue. The D gene is left open where the match is weak. The size field is filled for only some rows; it gives once, few, many or a size class.

CDR3 DNA	CDR3 protein	V gene	D gene	clone size	J gene
TGTGCCAGCACCATTACCCTTAACTACGAGCAGTACTTC	CASTITLNYEQYF	TRBV28	.	many	TRBJ2-7
TGTGCCAGCAGTGGGTTGGACTACGAGCAGTACTTC	CASSGLDYEQYF	TRBV25-1	.	many	TRBJ2-7
TGTGCCAGTAGTATGGAGGGGGGCCCAGACTACGAGCAGTACTTC	CASSMEGGPDYEQYF	TRBV19	.	many	TRBJ2-7
TGTGCCAGCAGTCCCACTAGCGGGGGAACCACAGATACGCAGTATTTT	CASSPTSGGTTDTQYF	TRBV6-2/TRBV6-3	TRBD2	medium-sized	TRBJ2-3
TGCAGTGCTAGAGATCAGGGGTTTGAGCAGTTCTTC	CSARDQGFEQFF	TRBV20-1	.	many	TRBJ2-1
TGTGCCAGCAGTTCCAGGGACTCTCCGATCCCCTACGAGCAGTACTTC	CASSSRDSPIPYEQYF	TRBV28	.	medium-sized	TRBJ2-7
TGTGCCAGCAGTTTAGCGGGACACCCCCCCACAGATACGCAGTATTTT	CASSLAGHPPTDTQYF	TRBV12-3/TRBV12-4	.	.	TRBJ2-3
TGTGCCTGGGGACAGGGCTCCTACGAGCAGTACTTC	CAWGQGSYEQYF	TRBV30	TRBD1	medium-sized	TRBJ2-7
TGTGCCAGCAGTTTGTTCAGGGGAGGATCGGGAGAGCAGTACTTC	CASSLFRGGSGEQYF	TRBV27	.	many	TRBJ2-7
TGTGCCAGCAGTTTATCGATTAGTTATTGGGCGCAGTATTTT	CASSLSISYWAQYF	TRBV27	.	medium-sized	TRBJ2-3
TGTGCCAGCAACCGTCCGGACAGCACAGATACGCAGTATTTT	CASNRPDSTDTQYF	TRBV27	.	medium-sized	TRBJ2-3
TGTGCCAGCAGCTCCTGGGGACAGACCCTTTTGGAGACCCAGTACTTC	CASSSWGQTLLETQYF	TRBV7-2	TRBD1	medium-sized	TRBJ2-5
TGCAGCGTTTCCTGGGCGGGCCCCTACGAGCAGTACTTC	CSVSWAGPYEQYF	TRBV29-1	.	medium-sized	TRBJ2-7
TGTGCCAGCAGCTCCGGGGCGGGTGGTGTGGCAGATACGCAGTATTTT	CASSSGAGGVADTQYF	TRBV7-2	.	medium-sized	TRBJ2-3
TGTGCCAGTAGTAAGCCCCGGGACACCGGCGGGGAGCCCCAGCATTTT	CASSKPRDTGGEPQHF	TRBV19	.	many	TRBJ1-5
TGCGCCTGGAGTGTAACGACAACGGTGGCAGATACGCAGTATTTT	CAWSVTTTVADTQYF	TRBV30	.	.	TRBJ2-3